Only a few counts were recorded for the clone carrying this T cell receptor (beta chain). Its specificity is not known. After removal of 4 bases from V and 2 bases from J, the junction contained 5 bases not matched to a gene. CDR3 length: 15 residues. Per the germline V gene, CDR1 is WNHNN and CDR2 is SYGVQD (reference sequence). This entry comes from a study of T cell repertoires in cytomegalovirus infection. Study background: The authors used CMV epitopes that were HLA-C-restricted (recently identified) and HLA-B-restricted (well studied). Shared public TCR beta signatures pointed to both CMV infection and a matching HLA type. Findings and caveats of the study: Of the TCR beta families, the public ones yielded a cumulative frequency that identified carriers of CMV plus the relevant HLA. CMV-specific HLA-C-restricted TCR beta clonotypes dominated the ex vivo response.

TCRdb re-called the reads through MiXCR, storing one row per CDR3 protein. Of hundreds of thousands of distinct CDR3 sequences detected, about 33% appear once; the ten largest clones hold about a sixth. The source is a human donor in good health (CMV status not recorded). Some clones in this sample may be carry-over from other donors' samples. Source: cultured PBMCs, taken from culture after CMV antigen stimulation. The J gene is TRBJ1-3, the V gene TRBV10-1; 7 bases are shared with TRBD1. This chain's CDR3 is CASSAGGTAGNTIYF. In DNA form, the CDR3 reads TGCGCCAGCAGTGCCGGCGGGACAGCTGGAAACACCATATATTTT.